Listed below are T cell receptor beta chains from one sample, sequenced in a study of CD8 T cells in Susac syndrome. TCRdb fed the immunoSEQ multiplex PCR reads into MiXCR, producing one record per CDR3 protein. The top ten clones hold around 0.12% of a sample with around 280,000 distinct CDR3 sequences, approximately 81% of them seen once. Source material: CD8+ T cells from PBMCs. The origin of the receptors is a human donor with multiple sclerosis. Both conserved end residues are part of each CDR3. D genes are given only for firm matches. Some rows mark clone size as missing; the rest say once, few, many or name a class of expanded clone.

.	TRBJ1-1	once	TRBV2	CASSAGTATEAFF	TGTGCCAGCAGCGCCGGGACCGCAACTGAAGCTTTCTTT
TRBD1	TRBJ2-7	.	TRBV28	CASSPVWQGAREQYF	TGTGCCAGCAGCCCTGTGTGGCAGGGGGCGAGGGAGCAGTACTTC
.	TRBJ2-7	few	TRBV3-1	CASSPRTYEQYF	TGTGCCAGCAGCCCCCGGACCTACGAGCAGTACTTC
TRBD2	TRBJ2-5	once	TRBV29-1	CSVPEPGLQETQYF	TGCAGCGTCCCCGAACCGGGACTACAGGAGACCCAGTACTTC
.	TRBJ1-2	.	TRBV5-6	CASSLVSGLIHGYTF	TGTGCCAGCAGCTTGGTGTCTGGGTTGATCCATGGCTACACCTTC
.	TRBJ2-1	.	TRBV29-1	CSAEGLSLSSYNEQFF	TGCAGCGCTGAAGGGTTGTCCTTGAGCTCCTACAATGAGCAGTTCTTC
TRBD1	TRBJ1-1	once	TRBV19	CASSIGDRGTEAFF	TGTGCCAGTAGTATAGGGGACAGGGGCACTGAAGCTTTCTTT
.	TRBJ2-1	.	TRBV27	CASSLDGSGNNEQFF	TGTGCCAGCAGTTTAGACGGGAGTGGAAACAATGAGCAGTTCTTC
.	TRBJ1-1	.	TRBV7-3	CASSQLRGTEAFF	TGTGCCAGCAGCCAACTAAGGGGGACTGAAGCTTTCTTT
.	TRBJ1-1	.	TRBV28	CASSLAGWDTEAFF	TGTGCCAGCAGTTTGGCAGGGTGGGACACTGAAGCTTTCTTT
.	TRBJ2-7	once	TRBV11-2	CASSKPTDSYEQYF	TGTGCCAGCAGCAAACCGACAGACTCCTACGAGCAGTACTTC
TRBD2	TRBJ2-7	.	TRBV29-1	CSVEGVAGTATYEQYF	TGCAGCGTTGAAGGGGTAGCGGGGACTGCTACCTACGAGCAGTACTTC
.	TRBJ1-2	.	TRBV7-9	CASSRVRRYGYTF	TGTGCCAGCAGCCGGGTTAGGCGCTATGGCTACACCTTC
.	TRBJ1-2	once	TRBV27	CASSPTATNYGYTF	TGTGCCAGCAGCCCGACAGCTACTAACTATGGCTACACCTTC
.	TRBJ2-2	.	TRBV7-6	CASSLDRQALNTGELFF	TGTGCCAGCAGCCTGGACCGACAGGCATTAAACACCGGGGAGCTGTTTTTT
.	TRBJ2-5	.	TRBV6-1	CASSSLKETQYF	TGTGCCAGCAGTTCTTTAAAGGAGACCCAGTACTTC
TRBD2	TRBJ2-1	.	TRBV24-1	CATRGTSRHEQFF	TGTGCCACCAGGGGGACTAGCAGGCATGAGCAGTTCTTC
.	TRBJ1-5	.	TRBV15	CATSREGRWSNQPQHF	TGTGCCACCAGCAGAGAAGGGAGGTGGTCAAATCAGCCCCAGCATTTT
.	TRBJ2-6	.	TRBV19	CASSDSGANVLTF	TGTGCCAGTAGTGACTCTGGGGCCAACGTCCTGACTTTC
.	TRBJ2-7	once	TRBV29-1	CSVRGAGGTSSYEQYF	TGCAGCGTTCGGGGGGCCGGTGGGACTTCATCCTACGAGCAGTACTTC
.	TRBJ2-7	.	TRBV5-1	CASSLDAQLYYEQYF	TGCGCCAGCAGCTTGGATGCGCAGTTGTACTACGAGCAGTACTTC
TRBD2	TRBJ2-1	.	TRBV19	CASSIVRTSGRNEQFF	TGTGCCAGTAGTATAGTTAGGACTAGCGGGAGGAATGAGCAGTTCTTC
TRBD1	TRBJ2-7	.	TRBV5-1	CASSFYGTGTDEQYF	TGCGCCAGCAGCTTCTACGGGACAGGGACGGACGAGCAGTACTTC
.	TRBJ2-1	.	TRBV29-1	CSVDRAYNEQFF	TGCAGCGTTGACAGGGCCTACAATGAGCAGTTCTTC
.	TRBJ1-2	.	TRBV10-1	CASSLPTRARTF	TGCGCCAGCAGTCTTCCTACCAGGGCTAGGACCTTC
.	TRBJ2-5	.	TRBV10-3	CAISVRVEDTQYF	TGTGCCATCAGTGTCCGGGTTGAAGACACCCAGTACTTC
TRBD1	TRBJ1-2	.	TRBV9	CASKTGVGYTF	TGTGCCAGCAAGACAGGGGTCGGCTACACCTTC